These 11 T cell receptor beta chains were all obtained from the same sample, sequenced in a study of shared clonotypes between healthy human individuals. Sequencing used immunoSEQ multiplex PCR; TCRdb keeps in-frame clones, though not all of them. The sample yields some 900,000 clones, around 80% seen once. Sequencing was performed on memory CD4+ T cells sorted from blood. Subset here: CD45RA-negative fraction. All receptors come from a man between 18 and 35 years old in good health.

The chain has TRBV30 and TRBJ1-3; no clear D gene. V lost 6 bases to trimming and J lost 0 bases, with 12 bases between them. The CDR3 sequence is 14 residues long. Germline lookup yields CDR1 GTSNPN and CDR2 SVGIG (reference sequence). CDR3 in amino acids: CACPGVSSGNTIYF. The CDR3 nucleotides are TGTGCCTGCCCGGGAGTCAGCTCTGGAAACACCATATATTTT.

V and J are TRBV7-2 and TRBJ2-3; D is uncertain. CDR3 length equals 11 residues. The V gene lost 10 bases and the J gene lost 2 bases, with 7 bases spanning the gap. The germline V gene has CDR1 SGHTA and CDR2 FQGNSA. The CDR3 coding sequence is TGTGCCACCGGTAACACAGATACGCAGTATTTT. Translation: CATGNTDTQYF.

This sequence joins TRBV9 and TRBJ2-7, with D possibly matching TRBD2 (6 bases). The V gene's germline CDR1 is SGDLS and CDR2 YYNGEE. CDR3 length: 14 residues. Trimming took 4 bases from V and 2 from J, leaving 13 bases between them. CDR3 in amino acids: CASSPGTGPYEQYF. The CDR3 coding sequence is TGTGCCAGCAGCCCCGGGACTGGACCCTACGAGCAGTACTTC.

The chain employs TRBV27 and TRBJ2-1; 12 bases are a match to TRBD2. V shed 5 bases and J 10 bases; nucleotides not matched to a gene: 3. The length of the CDR3 is 13 residues. Per the germline V gene, CDR1 is MNHEY and CDR2 is SMNVEV (reference sequence). The CDR3 DNA follows: TGTGCCAGCAGTCCCCTAGCGGGAGGGGAGCAGTTCTTC. Protein sequence: CASSPLAGGEQFF.

CDR3 residues: CASSVELFTYGYTF. CDR3 nucleotides: TGTGCCAGCAGCGTAGAACTCTTTACCTATGGCTACACCTTC. The rearrangement links TRBV7-9 to TRBJ1-2; no clear D gene. The CDR3 covers 14 residues. Germline assignment: CDR1 SEHNR and CDR2 FQNEAQ (reference sequence). Trimming took 5 bases from V and 4 from J, leaving 14 bases between them.

The chain combines TRBV5-1 with TRBJ1-5; no reliable D call. Deletions cut 4 bases from V and 7 bases from J, with 18 bases between. The CDR3 totals 15 residues. Germline V lookup: CDR1 SGHRS, CDR2 YFSETQ. In nucleotides, the CDR3 is TGCGCCAGCAGCATCGGACCCGCCTCGGGACAGCCCCAGCATTTT. It yields the protein CASSIGPASGQPQHF.

This clone was detected a few times. The chain links TRBV5-1 to TRBJ1-5; tentative D call: TRBD1 (5 bases). V was shortened by 3 bases and J by 4 bases, with 8 bases between the two germline ends. Germline assignment: CDR1 SGHRS and CDR2 YFSETQ. The length of the CDR3 is 13 residues. The DNA for the CDR3 is TGCGCCAGCAGCTCGACAGTAAATCAGCCCCAGCATTTT. It is translated as CASSSTVNQPQHF.

This chain links TRBV7-2 with TRBJ2-5, with TRBD2 as a possible D gene (6 bases). Looked up from germline, CDR1 is SGHTA and CDR2 is FQGNSA. The CDR3 loop spans 15 amino acids. V lost 3 bases to trimming and J lost 4 bases, with 15 bases between them. The CDR3 nucleotides are TGTGCCAGCAGCTTGTCGGGCGGGGCCCGAGAGACCCAGTACTTC. Its protein product is CASSLSGGARETQYF.

Regarding this clone: Other DNA sequences of this sample code for an identical CDR3. The chain uses TRBV4-3 and TRBJ1-5, with D unresolved. Trimming cost V 0 bases and J 4 bases, with 4 bases left between them. The CDR3 consists of 13 residues. The germline V gene encodes CDR1 LGHNA and CDR2 YSLEER. The CDR3 coding sequence is TGCGCCAGCAGCCAAGATCGGAATCAGCCCCAGCATTTT. This sequence encodes CASSQDRNQPQHF.

V is TRBV29-1 and J is TRBJ1-6, with 8 bases lining up with TRBD1. This CDR3 spans 13 amino acids. J was trimmed by 6 bases and V by 6 bases; bases with no gene match: 4. Germline loops: CDR1 SQVTM, CDR2 ANQGSEA. CDR3: CSVVTGVNSPLHF. CDR3 DNA: TGCAGCGTCGTGACAGGGGTTAATTCACCCCTCCACTTT.

This clone occurred a few times. V gene TRBV30 combines with J gene TRBJ2-2, with D tentatively TRBD1 or TRBD2 (5 bases each). V gave up 2 bases and J gave up 5 bases, with 15 bases separating them. This CDR3 has 15 residues. Germline V gene lookup returns CDR1 GTSNPN and CDR2 SVGIG (reference sequence). This CDR3 reads CAWSKSPGQTGELFF. CDR3 in DNA: TGTGCCTGGAGTAAAAGTCCGGGGCAGACCGGGGAGCTGTTTTTT.